Below, 17 T cell receptor beta chains from the same sample are listed, as sequenced in a study of cytomegalovirus exposure and HLA in healthy donors (dated by TCRdb to about 2017). The library was made by the immunoSEQ multiplex PCR assay. For the multiplex PCR, a mixture combining 60 forward primers for TCR Vbeta segments and 13 reverse primers for TCR Jbeta segments was used. TCRdb carries this immuneACCESS record with in-frame sequences only. Its versions omit some clonotypes, under half of them owing to an unresolved V gene in the studies checked, with the rest unexplained. The table for this sample lists under 150,000 clones; 70% to 85% of them were counted only once. The biggest ten clones account for roughly 1.2% of the sample. The source material was PBMCs. The receptor set was obtained from a boy aged 5-17 years in good health and CMV-seronegative.

A few counts support this clone. J is TRBJ2-7 and V is TRBV5-1; weak D call: TRBD1 (5 bases). V lost 3 bases and J lost 3, with 13 bases in between. Germline lookup yields CDR1 SGHRS and CDR2 YFSETQ. The CDR3 has 14 amino acids. CDR3 in DNA: TGCGCCAGCAGCTCCCAGGGTGGCGACTACGAGCAGTACTTC. Protein sequence: CASSSQGGDYEQYF.

The V gene is TRBV30, the J gene TRBJ2-7; weak D call: TRBD2 (6 bases). Germline values: CDR1 GTSNPN, CDR2 SVGIG (reference sequence). The CDR3 sequence is 14 residues long. With 0 bases removed from V and 2 bases from J, the gap between germline ends came to 11 bases. CDR3 sequence reads: CAWSVSGGTYEQYF. DNA for the CDR3: TGTGCCTGGAGTGTATCCGGGGGAACCTACGAGCAGTACTTC. Drawing the rest from reference TRBV30 and TRBJ2-7, the complete variable domain is SQTIHQWPATLVQPVGSPLSLECTVEGTSNPNLYWYRQAAGRGLQLLFYSVGIGQISSEVPQNLSASRPQDRQFILSSKKLLLSDSGFYLCAWSVSGGTYEQYFGPGTRLTVT.

A single count supports this clone. This rearrangement joins TRBV7-2 to TRBJ2-1, with TRBD2 matching over 9 bases. CDR3 size: 15 residues. With 1 base clipped from V and 6 bases from J, the junction kept 4 bases outside the gene matches. In germline, CDR1 is SGHTA, CDR2 FQGNSA. This chain's CDR3 is CASSLGLAGSNEQFF. CDR3 in DNA: TGTGCCAGCAGCTTAGGCCTAGCGGGAAGCAATGAGCAGTTCTTC.

V is TRBV13 and J is TRBJ1-1; D possibly corresponds to TRBD1 (5 bases). The CDR3 contains 14 residues. Germline CDR1 is PRHDT and CDR2 is FYEKMQ (reference sequence). Trimming pared 5 bases from V and 8 bases from J, leaving 18 bases between. CDR3 DNA sequence: TGTGCCAGCAGCCCCCGGGCAGGGAAAGTAGAAGCTTTCTTT. Its translation is CASSPRAGKVEAFF. Based on the CDR3 plus reference TRBV13 and TRBJ1-1, the full variable domain is AAGVIQSPRHLIKEKRETATLKCYPIPRHDTVYWYQQGPGQDPQFLISFYEKMQSDKGSIPDRFSAQQFSDYHSELNMSSLELGDSALYFCASSPRAGKVEAFFGQGTRLTVV.

The genes are TRBV7-9 and TRBJ1-2; D is undetermined. Germline CDR1 and CDR2: SEHNR and FQNEAQ (reference sequence). The CDR3 extends over 11 amino acids. Trimming removed 4 bases at V and 5 bases at J, with 5 bases between. CDR3 sequence reads: CASSSEYGYTF. CDR3 coding DNA: TGTGCCAGCAGCTCCGAGTATGGCTACACCTTC.

The gene calls are TRBV5-5 and TRBJ2-2; 8 bases fit TRBD1. This CDR3 has 15 residues. From germline, CDR1 is SGHKS and CDR2 YYEKEE (reference sequence). With V trimmed by 5 bases and J by 4 bases, 7 bases remained unmatched. The CDR3 sequence is CASSPDRGITGELFF. The CDR3 DNA sequence: TGTGCCAGCAGTCCCGACAGGGGTATCACCGGGGAGCTGTTTTTT.

The V and J genes are TRBV5-6 and TRBJ2-7, with TRBD1 as a possible D gene (7 bases). V lost 4 bases to trimming and J lost 3 bases, with 14 bases between them. This CDR3 is built from 14 residues. In germline, CDR1 is SGHDT, CDR2 YYEEEE. CDR3 sequence: CASSGGDSDYEQYF. CDR3 in DNA: TGTGCCAGCAGCGGAGGGGACAGCGACTACGAGCAGTACTTC.

This sequence joins TRBV19 and TRBJ1-2; D might be TRBD1 (6 bases). CDR3 length equals 14 residues. V gave up 4 bases and J gave up 3 bases, with 12 bases separating them. Germline V gene sequence: CDR1 LNHDA, CDR2 SQIVND (reference sequence). The CDR3 sequence is CASSTGQADYGYTF. CDR3 bases: TGTGCCAGTAGTACGGGACAAGCCGACTATGGCTACACCTTC.

V and J are TRBV7-8 and TRBJ2-7, with D possibly TRBD1 on 5 matching bases. Trimming pared 3 bases from V and 7 bases from J, leaving 10 bases between. CDR1 SGHVS and CDR2 FQNEAQ come from the germline V gene. The CDR3 is 12 residues long. Here the CDR3 reads CASSLTDGEQYF. In DNA, the CDR3 is TGTGCCAGCAGCTTGACAGACGGGGAGCAGTACTTC. Complete variable domain (other parts from reference TRBV7-8 and TRBJ2-7): GAGVSQSPRYKVAKRGQDVALRCDPISGHVSLFWYQQALGQGPEFLTYFQNEAQLDKSGLPSDRFFAERPEGSVSTLKIQRTQQEDSAVYLCASSLTDGEQYFGPGTRLTVT.

This clone was seen more than once but under ten times. This chain uses TRBV4-1 with TRBJ1-5; unclear D gene. Trimming cost V 1 base and J 7 bases, with 17 bases left between them. Germline CDR1 and CDR2: MGHRA and YSYEKL. This CDR3 spans 16 amino acids. CDR3 amino acids: CASSQGVGRGQQPQHF. CDR3 coding DNA: TGCGCCAGCAGCCAAGGCGTGGGCCGAGGGCAGCAGCCCCAGCATTTT.

V and J are TRBV7-2 and TRBJ2-3; 7 nucleotides line up with TRBD2. The CDR3 is 15 residues long. Trimming at V came to 2 bases and at J to 0 bases, leaving 2 bases not matched to a gene. Germline assignment: CDR1 SGHTA and CDR2 FQGNSA. The CDR3 DNA sequence: TGTGCCAGCAGCTTAAGCGGGACCAGCACAGATACGCAGTATTTT. This sequence encodes CASSLSGTSTDTQYF.

The chain joins TRBV11-2 to TRBJ2-1; maybe TRBD2 (6 bases). In germline, CDR1 is SGHAT, CDR2 FQNNGV. This CDR3 has 18 residues. V dropped 3 bases and J dropped 3 bases, with 21 bases sitting between them. In nucleotides, the CDR3 is TGTGCCAGCAGCTTCTCAATGGCCATTAGCGGCTTCTACAATGAGCAGTTCTTC. This translates into CASSFSMAISGFYNEQFF. Full variable domain (missing parts from reference TRBV11-2 and TRBJ2-1): EAGVAQSPRYKIIEKRQSVAFWCNPISGHATLYWYQQILGQGPKLLIQFQNNGVVDDSQLPKDRFSAERLKGVDSTLKIQPAKLEDSAVYLCASSFSMAISGFYNEQFFGPGTRLTVL.

This CDR3 reads CSAHKAGTEAFF. The CDR3 DNA reads as TGCAGCGCCCACAAAGCAGGCACTGAAGCTTTCTTT. The V gene is TRBV29-1, the J gene TRBJ1-1; D ambiguous. V shed 7 bases and J shed 4 bases, with 13 bases lying between them. The length of the CDR3 is 12 residues. Germline V lookup: CDR1 SQVTM, CDR2 ANQGSEA.

This chain connects TRBV5-1 to TRBJ1-2; possibly TRBD1 for D (5 bases). Germline V gives CDR1 SGHRS, CDR2 YFSETQ. This CDR3 has 14 amino acids. V gave up 3 bases and J gave up 8 bases, with 17 bases separating them. The CDR3 loop is CASSSIAGLEGYTF. The CDR3 coding sequence is TGCGCCAGCAGCTCAATAGCAGGGCTCGAGGGCTACACCTTC.

The genes are TRBV5-5 and TRBJ1-5; D is unclear. V lost 0 bases to trimming and J lost 4 bases, with 14 bases between them. This CDR3 has 16 amino acids. The germline gives CDR1 SGHKS, CDR2 YYEKEE (reference sequence). CDR3 region: CASSLDPVSRNQPQHF. CDR3 nucleotide sequence: TGTGCCAGCAGCTTGGATCCAGTCAGTCGAAATCAGCCCCAGCATTTT.

Here the CDR3 DNA reads TGTGCCAGCAGCCTTACTCTGGGAGTTCCAGATACGCAGTATTTT. It is translated as CASSLTLGVPDTQYF. The chain has TRBV6-5 and TRBJ2-3; possibly TRBD2 for D (5 bases). The germline V gene has CDR1 MNHEY and CDR2 SVGAGI. There are 15 residues in the CDR3. Trimming took off 6 bases at V and 4 bases at J, with 17 bases between the two ends.

The chain has TRBV7-9 and TRBJ2-7; 9 bases align to TRBD2. The germline CDR1 and CDR2 sequences are SEHNR and FQNEAQ (reference sequence). Trimming removed 10 bases from V and 1 base from J; junction bases left unmatched: 11. The CDR3 is 15 residues long. The CDR3 coding sequence is TGTGCCACAAGGAAGGATAGCGGGAGTTCCTACGAGCAGTACTTC. Protein sequence: CATRKDSGSSYEQYF.